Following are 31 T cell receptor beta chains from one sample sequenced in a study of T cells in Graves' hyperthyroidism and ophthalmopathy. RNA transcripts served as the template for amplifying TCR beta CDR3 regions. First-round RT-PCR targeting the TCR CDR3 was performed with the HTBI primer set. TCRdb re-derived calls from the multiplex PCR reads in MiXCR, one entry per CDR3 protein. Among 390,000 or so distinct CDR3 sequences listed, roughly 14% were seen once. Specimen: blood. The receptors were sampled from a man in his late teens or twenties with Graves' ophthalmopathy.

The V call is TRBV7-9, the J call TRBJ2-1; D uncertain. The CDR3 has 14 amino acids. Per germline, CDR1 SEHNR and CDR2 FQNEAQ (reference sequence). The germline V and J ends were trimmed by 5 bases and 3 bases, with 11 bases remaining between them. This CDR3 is CASSPMNLYNEQFF. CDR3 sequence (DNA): TGTGCCAGCAGCCCAATGAACCTCTACAATGAGCAGTTCTTC.

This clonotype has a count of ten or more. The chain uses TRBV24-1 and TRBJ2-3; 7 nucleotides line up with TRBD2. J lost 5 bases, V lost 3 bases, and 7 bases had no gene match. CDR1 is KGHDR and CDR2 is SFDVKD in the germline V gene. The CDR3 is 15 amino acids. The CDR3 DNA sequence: TGTGCCACCAGTGATACGCGGGGGACCCAAGATACGCAGTATTTT. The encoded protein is CATSDTRGTQDTQYF.

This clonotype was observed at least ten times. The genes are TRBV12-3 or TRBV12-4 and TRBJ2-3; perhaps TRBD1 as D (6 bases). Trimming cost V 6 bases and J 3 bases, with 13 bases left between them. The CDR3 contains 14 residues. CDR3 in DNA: TGTGCCAGCAGCCAACAGGGAATTACAGATACGCAGTATTTT. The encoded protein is CASSQQGITDTQYF.

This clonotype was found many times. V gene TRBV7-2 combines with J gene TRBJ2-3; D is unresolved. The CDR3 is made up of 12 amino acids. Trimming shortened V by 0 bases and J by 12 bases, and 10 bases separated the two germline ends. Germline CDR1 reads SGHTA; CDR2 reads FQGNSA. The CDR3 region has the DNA TGTGCCAGCAGCTTAGCCGGGCCTCGTCAGTATTTT. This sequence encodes CASSLAGPRQYF.

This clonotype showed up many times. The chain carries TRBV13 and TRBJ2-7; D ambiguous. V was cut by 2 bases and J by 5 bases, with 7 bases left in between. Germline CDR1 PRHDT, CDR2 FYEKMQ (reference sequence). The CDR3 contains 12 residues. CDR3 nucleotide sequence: TGTGCCAGCAGCTTATACGTCAACGAGCAGTACTTC. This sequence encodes CASSLYVNEQYF.

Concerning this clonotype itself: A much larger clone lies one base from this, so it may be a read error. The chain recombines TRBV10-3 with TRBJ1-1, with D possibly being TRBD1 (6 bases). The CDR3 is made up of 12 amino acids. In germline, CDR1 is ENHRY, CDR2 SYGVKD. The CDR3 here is CAIRGGGTEALF. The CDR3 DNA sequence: TGTGCCATCAGGGGTGGGGGCACTGAAGCTCTCTTT.

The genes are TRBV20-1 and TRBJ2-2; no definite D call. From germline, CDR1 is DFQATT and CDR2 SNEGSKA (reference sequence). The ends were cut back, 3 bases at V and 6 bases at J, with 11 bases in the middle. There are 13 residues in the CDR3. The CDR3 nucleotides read TGCAGTGCTAGGCGGCTCAACCCCGGGGAGCTGTTTTTT. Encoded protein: CSARRLNPGELFF.

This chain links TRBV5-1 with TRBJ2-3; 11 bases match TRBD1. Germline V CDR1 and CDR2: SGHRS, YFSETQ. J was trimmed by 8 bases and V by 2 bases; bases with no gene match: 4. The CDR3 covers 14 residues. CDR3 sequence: CASSLGTGGSTQYF. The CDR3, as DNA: TGCGCCAGCAGCTTAGGGACAGGGGGAAGTACGCAGTATTTT.

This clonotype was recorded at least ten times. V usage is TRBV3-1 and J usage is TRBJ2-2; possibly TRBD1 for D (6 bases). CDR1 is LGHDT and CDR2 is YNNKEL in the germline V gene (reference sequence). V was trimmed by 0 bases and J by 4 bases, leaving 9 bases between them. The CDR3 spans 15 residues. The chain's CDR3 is CASSQDTRGTGELFF. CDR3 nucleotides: TGTGCCAGCAGCCAAGATACCAGGGGCACCGGGGAGCTGTTTTTT.

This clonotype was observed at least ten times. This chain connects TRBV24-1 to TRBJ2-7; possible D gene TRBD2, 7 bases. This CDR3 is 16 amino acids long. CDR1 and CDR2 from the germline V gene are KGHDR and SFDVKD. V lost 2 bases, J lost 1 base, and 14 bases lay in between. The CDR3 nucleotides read TGTGCCACCAGTGATTCCGGGGGGCCTAGGTCCTACGAGCAGTACTTC. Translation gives CATSDSGGPRSYEQYF.

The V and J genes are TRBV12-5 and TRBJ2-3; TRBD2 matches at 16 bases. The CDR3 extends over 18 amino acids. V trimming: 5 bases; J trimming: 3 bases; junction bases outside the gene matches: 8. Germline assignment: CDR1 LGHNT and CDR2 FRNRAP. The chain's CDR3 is CASGTGTSGGAGTDTQYF. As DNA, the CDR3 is TGTGCTAGTGGTACCGGGACTAGCGGGGGGGCGGGGACAGATACGCAGTATTTT.

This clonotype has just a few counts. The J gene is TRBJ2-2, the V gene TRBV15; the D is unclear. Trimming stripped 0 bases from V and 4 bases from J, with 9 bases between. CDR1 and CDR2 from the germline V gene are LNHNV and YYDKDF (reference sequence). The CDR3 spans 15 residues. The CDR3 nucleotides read TGTGCCACCAGCAGAGACCGAGTTTCCACCGGGGAGCTGTTTTTT. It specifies CATSRDRVSTGELFF.

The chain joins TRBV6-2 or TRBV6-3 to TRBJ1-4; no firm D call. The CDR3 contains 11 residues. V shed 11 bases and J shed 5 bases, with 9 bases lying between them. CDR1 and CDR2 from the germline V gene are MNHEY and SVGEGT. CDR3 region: CAGNANEKLFF. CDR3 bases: TGTGCCGGCAACGCAAATGAAAAACTGTTTTTT.

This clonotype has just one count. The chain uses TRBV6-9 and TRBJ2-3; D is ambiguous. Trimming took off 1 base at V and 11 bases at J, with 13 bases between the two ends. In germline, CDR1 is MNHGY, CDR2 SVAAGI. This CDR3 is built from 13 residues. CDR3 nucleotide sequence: TGTGCCAGCAGTTATTTCGGGCTGGCTGGGCAGTATTTT. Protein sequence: CASSYFGLAGQYF.

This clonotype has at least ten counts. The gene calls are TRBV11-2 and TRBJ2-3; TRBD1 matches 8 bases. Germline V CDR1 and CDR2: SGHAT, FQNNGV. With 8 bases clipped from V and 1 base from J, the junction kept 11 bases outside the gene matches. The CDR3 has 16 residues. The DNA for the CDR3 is TGTGCCAGCGGCCCCGGACAGGGATGGGGCACAGATACGCAGTATTTT. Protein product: CASGPGQGWGTDTQYF.

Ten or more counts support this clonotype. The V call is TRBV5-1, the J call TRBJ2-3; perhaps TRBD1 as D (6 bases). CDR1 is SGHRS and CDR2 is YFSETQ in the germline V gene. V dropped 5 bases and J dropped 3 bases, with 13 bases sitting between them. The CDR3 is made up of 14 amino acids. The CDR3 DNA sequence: TGCGCCAGCAGGAACCAGGGGCTTACAGATACGCAGTATTTT. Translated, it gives CASRNQGLTDTQYF.

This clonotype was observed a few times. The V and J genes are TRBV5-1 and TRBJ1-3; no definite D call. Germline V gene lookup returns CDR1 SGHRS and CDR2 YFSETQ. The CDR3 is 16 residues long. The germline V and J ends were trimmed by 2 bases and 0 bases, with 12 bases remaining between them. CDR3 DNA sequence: TGCGCCAGCAGCTTTTCTCCCTCCGGCTCTGGAAACACCATATATTTT. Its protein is CASSFSPSGSGNTIYF.

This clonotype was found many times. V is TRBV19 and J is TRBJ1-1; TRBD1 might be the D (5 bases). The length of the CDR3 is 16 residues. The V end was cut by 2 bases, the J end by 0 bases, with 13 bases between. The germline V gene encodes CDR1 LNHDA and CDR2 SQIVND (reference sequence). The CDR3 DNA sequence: TGTGCCAGTAGTATAAGTACAGGCAATATGAACACTGAAGCTTTCTTT. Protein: CASSISTGNMNTEAFF.

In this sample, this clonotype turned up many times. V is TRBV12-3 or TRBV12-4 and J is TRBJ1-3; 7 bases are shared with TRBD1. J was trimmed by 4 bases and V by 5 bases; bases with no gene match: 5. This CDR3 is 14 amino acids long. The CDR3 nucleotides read TGTGCCAGCAGTCGACAGGGCCTCGGAAACACCATATATTTT. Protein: CASSRQGLGNTIYF.

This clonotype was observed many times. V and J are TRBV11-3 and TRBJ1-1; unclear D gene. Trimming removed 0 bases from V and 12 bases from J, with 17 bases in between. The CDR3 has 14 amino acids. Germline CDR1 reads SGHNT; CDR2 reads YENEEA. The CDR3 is CASSLDSTTRVSFF. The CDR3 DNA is TGTGCCAGCAGCTTAGATTCCACCACTCGTGTTTCTTTCTTT.

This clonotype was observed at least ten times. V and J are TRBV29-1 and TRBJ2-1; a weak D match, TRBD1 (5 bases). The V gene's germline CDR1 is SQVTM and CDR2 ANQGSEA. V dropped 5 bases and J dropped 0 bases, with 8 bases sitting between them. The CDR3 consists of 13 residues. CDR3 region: CSVSTGSYNEQFF. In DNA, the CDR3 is TGCAGCGTTAGTACAGGCTCCTACAATGAGCAGTTCTTC.

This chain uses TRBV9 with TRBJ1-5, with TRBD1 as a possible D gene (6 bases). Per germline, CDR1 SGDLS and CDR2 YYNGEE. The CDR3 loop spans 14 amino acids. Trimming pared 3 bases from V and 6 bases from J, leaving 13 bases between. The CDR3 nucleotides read TGTGCCAGCAGCGAGGGGGTTGGGGGTCAGCCCCAGCATTTT. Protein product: CASSEGVGGQPQHF. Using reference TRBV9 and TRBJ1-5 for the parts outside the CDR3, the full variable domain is DSGVTQTPKHLITATGQRVTLRCSPRSGDLSVYWYQQSLDQGLQFLIQYYNGEERAKGNILERFSAQQFPDLHSELNLSSLELGDSALYFCASSEGVGGQPQHFGDGTRLSIL.

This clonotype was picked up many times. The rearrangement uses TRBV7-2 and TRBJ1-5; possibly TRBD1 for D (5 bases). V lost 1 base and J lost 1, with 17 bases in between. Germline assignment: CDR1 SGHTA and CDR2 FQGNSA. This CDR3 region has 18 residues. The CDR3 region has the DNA TGTGCCAGCAGCTTAGGGTTCGTAGGGACCCTAAGCAATCAGCCCCAGCATTTT. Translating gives CASSLGFVGTLSNQPQHF.

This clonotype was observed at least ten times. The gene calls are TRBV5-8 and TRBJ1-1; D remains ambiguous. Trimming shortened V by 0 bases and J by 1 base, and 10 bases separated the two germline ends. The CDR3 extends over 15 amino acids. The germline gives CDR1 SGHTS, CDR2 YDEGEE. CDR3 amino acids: CASSLVFGENTEAFF. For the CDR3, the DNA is TGTGCCAGCAGCTTGGTTTTTGGGGAGAACACTGAAGCTTTCTTT.

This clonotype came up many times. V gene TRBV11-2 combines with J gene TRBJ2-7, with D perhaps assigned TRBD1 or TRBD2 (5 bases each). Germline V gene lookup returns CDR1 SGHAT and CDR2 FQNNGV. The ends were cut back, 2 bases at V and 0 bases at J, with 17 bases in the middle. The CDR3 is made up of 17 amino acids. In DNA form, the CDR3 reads TGTGCCAGCAGCTTACTGGCCCCGGGGCCTCGCTCCTACGAGCAGTACTTC. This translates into CASSLLAPGPRSYEQYF.

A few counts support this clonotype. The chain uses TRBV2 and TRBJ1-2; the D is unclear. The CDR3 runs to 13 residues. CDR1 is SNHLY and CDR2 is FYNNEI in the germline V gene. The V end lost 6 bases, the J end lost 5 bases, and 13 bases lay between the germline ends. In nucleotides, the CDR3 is TGTGCCAGCAGGAAACCCATCGGGTATGGCTACACCTTC. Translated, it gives CASRKPIGYGYTF.

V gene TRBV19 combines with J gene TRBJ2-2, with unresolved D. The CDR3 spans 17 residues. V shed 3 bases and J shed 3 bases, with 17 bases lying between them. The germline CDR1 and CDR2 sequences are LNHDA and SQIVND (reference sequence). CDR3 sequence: CASSIVSAAVYTGELFF. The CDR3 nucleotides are TGTGCCAGTAGTATTGTCAGCGCCGCGGTCTACACCGGGGAGCTGTTTTTT.

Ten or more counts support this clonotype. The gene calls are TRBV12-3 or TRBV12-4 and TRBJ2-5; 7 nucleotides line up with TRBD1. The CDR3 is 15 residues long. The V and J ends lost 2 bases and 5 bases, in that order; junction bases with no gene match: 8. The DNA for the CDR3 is TGTGCCAGCAGTTTACAAGAGACAGGGCTGGAGACCCAGTACTTC. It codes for CASSLQETGLETQYF.

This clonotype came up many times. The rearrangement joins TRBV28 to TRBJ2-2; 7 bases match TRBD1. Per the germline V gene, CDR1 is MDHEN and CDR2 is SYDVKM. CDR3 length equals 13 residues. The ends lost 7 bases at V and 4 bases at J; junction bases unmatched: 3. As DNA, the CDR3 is TGTGCCAGCATTAAGGGGGCCACCGGGGAGCTGTTTTTT. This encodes CASIKGATGELFF.

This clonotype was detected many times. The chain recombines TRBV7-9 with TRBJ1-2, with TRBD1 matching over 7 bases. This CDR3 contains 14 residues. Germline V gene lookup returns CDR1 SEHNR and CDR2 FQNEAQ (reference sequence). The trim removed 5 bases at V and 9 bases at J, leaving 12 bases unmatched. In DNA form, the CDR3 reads TGTGCCAGCAGCACCCAGGGGGGATTGAAAAGCTACACCTTC. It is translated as CASSTQGGLKSYTF. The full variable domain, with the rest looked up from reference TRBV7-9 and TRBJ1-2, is DTGVSQNPRHKITKRGQNVTFRCDPISEHNRLYWYRQTLGQGPEFLTYFQNEAQLEKSRLLSDRFSAERPKGSFSTLEIQRTEQGDSAMYLCASSTQGGLKSYTFGSGTRLTVV.

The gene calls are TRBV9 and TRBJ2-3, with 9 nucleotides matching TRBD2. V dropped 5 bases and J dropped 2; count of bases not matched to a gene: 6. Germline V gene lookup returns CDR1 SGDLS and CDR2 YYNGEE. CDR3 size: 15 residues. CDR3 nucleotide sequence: TGTGCCAGCAGTCCGAGCGGGGGGCTCACAGATACGCAGTATTTT. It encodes CASSPSGGLTDTQYF.